The sequence of this T cell receptor beta chain was determined in a study of T-cell reconstitution after alpha-beta-depleted transplantation in children. Points from the study as a whole: Hyperexpanded clones declined; after one year, newly produced T cells mostly supplied diversity.

Unique molecular identifiers were incorporated when the TCRbeta library was constructed. TCRdb reprocessed the PCR reads with MiXCR, giving one entry per CDR3 protein. Of around 580,000 distinct CDR3 sequences in the sample, 23% are singletons; the top ten hold 13% to 15%. This clonotype was seen many times. Its matching antigen is unknown. V was shortened by 3 bases and J by 5 bases, with 13 bases between the two germline ends. Germline V gene data show CDR1 as LGHNA and CDR2 as YSLEER. CDR3 size: 15 residues. The chain combines TRBV4-3 with TRBJ1-4, with a weak D call TRBD1 (6 bases). The receptor was derived from a boy younger than two who had a stem cell transplant for acute myeloid leukemia, so the T cells may come from the graft donor. Sequences were derived from PBMCs, mostly from graft donor cells, sampled 360 days after TCRalphabeta/CD19-depleted stem cell transplant. The CDR3 coding sequence is TGCGCCAGCAGCCACGACCGGGACATAAATGAAAAACTGTTTTTT. It is translated as CASSHDRDINEKLFF.